A single sample gave rise to the 26 T cell receptor beta chains below, sequenced in a study of blood T cell repertoires in COVID-19. Generated by immunoSEQ multiplex PCR, the TCRdb table keeps only in-frame clones and is missing some. The table includes under 250,000 clones, over 75% detected once. The sequenced material came from PBMCs or T cells enriched from blood (not recorded which). Every receptor here comes from a woman between 40 and 55 years old who had been exposed to COVID-19.

The rearrangement links TRBV19 to TRBJ1-2; 8 bases align to TRBD1. This CDR3 contains 14 residues. CDR1 is LNHDA and CDR2 is SQIVND in the germline V gene (reference sequence). The ends lost 9 bases at V and 5 bases at J; junction bases unmatched: 11. In DNA, the CDR3 is TGTGCCAGCTCAGATGGACAGGGTTTATATGGCTACACCTTC. Residues: CASSDGQGLYGYTF.

Comment on this clone: The junction departs from the called germline gene at one end, perhaps through a read error. The rearrangement joins TRBV5-1 to TRBJ2-5, with 11 bases fitting TRBD1. The CDR3 spans 15 residues. Germline V CDR1 and CDR2: SGHRS, YFSETQ. CDR3 nucleotides: TGTGCCAGCAGCTTGACTGGGACAGGGGGAGAGACCCAGTACTTC. Translating it yields CASSLTGTGGETQYF.

The CDR3 DNA sequence: TGTGCCAGCTCGCCCGGGACTTCCTACAATGAGCAGTTCTTC. Amino acids: CASSPGTSYNEQFF. This chain links TRBV18 with TRBJ2-1; maybe TRBD2 (6 bases). Germline V lookup: CDR1 KGHSH, CDR2 LQKENI. V dropped 6 bases and J dropped 1 base, with 10 bases sitting between them. This CDR3 spans 14 amino acids.

This clone was seen a handful of times. V is TRBV7-3 and J is TRBJ2-3; D perhaps matches TRBD2 (6 bases). The CDR3 totals 14 residues. CDR1 is SGHTA, CDR2 FQGTGA, per germline. Trimming took off 3 bases at V and 4 bases at J, with 11 bases between the two ends. As DNA, the CDR3 is TGTGCCAGCAGCTTCGCAGGAGGGGCAGATACGCAGTATTTT. Translation: CASSFAGGADTQYF.

V and J are TRBV3-1 (or the pseudogene TRBV3-2) and TRBJ2-3, with D hard to call. Germline CDR1 and CDR2: LGHDT and YNNKEL (reference sequence). Trimming took off 2 bases at V and 5 bases at J, with 11 bases between the two ends. The CDR3 runs 14 residues. The CDR3 loop is CASSQRGMEDTQYF. The CDR3 coding sequence is TGTGCCAGCAGCCAACGAGGTATGGAAGATACGCAGTATTTT.

A single count supports this clone. This chain links TRBV6-5 with TRBJ1-1, with 7 bases aligning to TRBD1. The CDR3 has 13 residues. Losses at the gene ends were 6 bases for V and 5 bases for J; bases not matched to a gene: 6. Looked up from germline, CDR1 is MNHEY and CDR2 is SVGAGI. CDR3 protein: CASRRQGVTEAFF. As DNA, the CDR3 is TGTGCCAGCAGGCGACAGGGCGTTACTGAAGCTTTCTTT.

The chain links TRBV30 to TRBJ1-1; perhaps TRBD1 as D (5 bases). V was pared by 6 bases and J by 4 bases, with 12 bases between. The CDR3 runs 12 residues. The germline V gene has CDR1 GTSNPN and CDR2 SVGIG (reference sequence). The DNA for the CDR3 is TGTGCCTGTTGGGGCCCCCGCACTGAAGCTTTCTTT. It encodes CACWGPRTEAFF.

The V and J genes are TRBV5-4 and TRBJ2-2, with D possibly being TRBD2 (6 bases). V dropped 9 bases and J dropped 2 bases, with 14 bases sitting between them. The CDR3 is 14 residues long. In germline, CDR1 is SGHNT, CDR2 YYREEE (reference sequence). CDR3 nucleotides: TGTGCCACCTCCTCCGGGGGTAACACCGGGGAGCTGTTTTTT. It specifies CATSSGGNTGELFF.

The gene calls are TRBV4-3 and TRBJ1-6, with D perhaps TRBD1 (5 bases). This CDR3 spans 16 amino acids. The V end was cut by 0 bases, the J end by 8 bases, with 14 bases between. The germline V gene has CDR1 LGHNA and CDR2 YSLEER. The CDR3 sequence: CASSQDLSPGHSPLHF. The CDR3 DNA reads as TGCGCCAGCAGCCAAGATTTAAGCCCAGGGCATTCACCCCTCCACTTT.

V gene TRBV7-3 combines with J gene TRBJ2-7, with D maybe TRBD2 (7 bases). Between the trimmed V and J ends, which lost 8 bases and 1 base, there was a span of 18 bases. This CDR3 contains 15 residues. Germline-derived CDR1 and CDR2 are SGHTA and FQGTGA. The CDR3 reads CASSRGQGGSYEQYF. In DNA form, the CDR3 reads TGTGCCAGCTCCCGGGGGCAGGGAGGGTCCTACGAGCAGTACTTC. The complete variable domain, with remaining parts taken from reference TRBV7-3 and TRBJ2-7, reads GAGVSQTPSNKVTEKGKYVELRCDPISGHTALYWYRQSLGQGPEFLIYFQGTGAADDSGLPNDRFFAVRPEGSVSTLKIQRTERGDSAVYLCASSRGQGGSYEQYFGPGTRLTVT.

This clone was observed a few times. At the DNA level, this CDR3 is encoded by other sequences in the same sample as well. J is TRBJ2-1 and V is TRBV18; D uncertain. In germline, CDR1 is KGHSH, CDR2 LQKENI. This CDR3 region has 11 residues. The ends were cut back, 6 bases at V and 3 bases at J, with 3 bases in the middle. The CDR3 nucleotides are TGTGCCAGCTCTCTCTACAATGAGCAGTTCTTC. It yields the protein CASSLYNEQFF.

The V and J genes are TRBV7-2 and TRBJ1-5; 10 bases line up with TRBD1. The ends lost 0 bases at V and 6 bases at J; junction bases unmatched: 8. This CDR3 spans 17 amino acids. Germline V lookup: CDR1 SGHTA, CDR2 FQGNSA. CDR3 protein: CASSLAGQGRGSQPQHF. In DNA, the CDR3 is TGTGCCAGCAGCTTAGCGGGACAGGGGAGGGGTAGTCAGCCCCAGCATTTT.

The genes are TRBV27 and TRBJ2-1; 11 bases are shared with TRBD2. The trim removed 5 bases at V and 7 bases at J, leaving 7 bases unmatched. The CDR3 covers 15 residues. CDR1 MNHEY and CDR2 SMNVEV come from the germline V gene (reference sequence). The CDR3 reads CASSHGTSGGNEQFF. CDR3 sequence (DNA): TGTGCCAGCAGTCACGGGACTAGCGGAGGGAATGAGCAGTTCTTC.

The chain carries TRBV5-1 and TRBJ2-1; 7 bases map to TRBD2. Germline-derived CDR1 and CDR2 are SGHRS and YFSETQ. After removal of 5 bases from V and 8 bases from J, the junction contained 7 bases not matched to a gene. This CDR3 has 13 residues. This CDR3 is CASRTTSAHEQFF. Written as DNA, the CDR3 is TGCGCCAGCAGGACAACTAGCGCCCATGAGCAGTTCTTC.

For the CDR3, the DNA is TGTGCCAGCAGCTTAGCATTGGGGCAGGGTGGTCAGCCCCAGCATTTT. It codes for CASSLALGQGGQPQHF. The chain carries TRBV7-9 and TRBJ1-5, with D perhaps TRBD1 (5 bases). In germline, CDR1 is SEHNR, CDR2 FQNEAQ (reference sequence). Trimming took 0 bases from V and 6 from J, leaving 15 bases between them. This CDR3 has 16 residues.

This chain links TRBV19 with TRBJ1-4, with 9 bases identical to TRBD1. Trimming removed 4 bases from V and 1 base from J; junction bases left unmatched: 4. CDR3 size: 16 residues. Germline CDR1 reads LNHDA; CDR2 reads SQIVND (reference sequence). As DNA, the CDR3 is TGTGCCAGTAGTAACGACAGGGGGGGAACTAATGAAAAACTGTTTTTT. It codes for CASSNDRGGTNEKLFF. Supplemented by reference TRBV19 and TRBJ1-4, the full variable domain reads DGGITQSPKYLFRKEGQNVTLSCEQNLNHDAMYWYRQDPGQGLRLIYYSQIVNDFQKGDIAEGYSVSREKKESFPLTVTSAQKNPTAFYLCASSNDRGGTNEKLFFGSGTQLSVL.

This chain links TRBV4-1 with TRBJ2-1; 10 positions agree with TRBD2. Per the germline V gene, CDR1 is MGHRA and CDR2 is YSYEKL. V gave up 6 bases and J gave up 3 bases; unmatched junction bases: 5. CDR3 length: 15 residues. CDR3 DNA sequence: TGCGCCAGCAGGTCCAGCGGGGGGGGCTACAATGAGCAGTTCTTC. Protein product: CASRSSGGGYNEQFF.

The gene calls are TRBV4-2 and TRBJ1-6; 7 nucleotides match TRBD1. Trimming cost V 0 bases and J 10 bases; bases outside gene matches: 6. The CDR3 is 15 amino acids. CDR1 is LGHNA and CDR2 is YNFKEQ in the germline V gene. CDR3 amino acids: CASSQEEGARSPLHF. The CDR3 region has the DNA TGTGCCAGCAGCCAAGAGGAGGGGGCAAGATCACCCCTCCACTTT.

The chain uses TRBV2 and TRBJ2-5; 7 bases fit TRBD1. Unmatched junction bases numbered 5, after V lost 5 bases and J lost 2 bases. Germline V gene data show CDR1 as SNHLY and CDR2 as FYNNEI. The CDR3 loop spans 14 amino acids. The CDR3 here is CASSTRQGQETQYF. The DNA for the CDR3 is TGTGCCAGCAGTACCCGACAGGGACAAGAGACCCAGTACTTC.

The chain links TRBV6-1 to TRBJ2-7; D ambiguous. CDR3 length equals 11 residues. The V end lost 2 bases, the J end lost 3 bases, and 2 bases lay between the germline ends. Germline CDR1 is MNHNS and CDR2 is SASEGT. The CDR3: CASSEYYEQYF. CDR3 sequence (DNA): TGTGCCAGCAGTGAATACTACGAGCAGTACTTC.

This clone has only one observation. This sequence joins TRBV5-5 and TRBJ2-3; D possibly corresponds to TRBD2 (5 bases). The CDR3 has 13 amino acids. V was trimmed by 7 bases and J by 0 bases, leaving 9 bases between them. From germline, CDR1 is SGHKS and CDR2 YYEKEE (reference sequence). CDR3 residues: CASVPGSTDTQYF. DNA for the CDR3: TGTGCCAGCGTCCCGGGGAGCACAGATACGCAGTATTTT.

V is TRBV3-1 (or the pseudogene TRBV3-2) and J is TRBJ2-7; the match to TRBD2 covers 7 bases. Germline V gene data show CDR1 as LGHDT and CDR2 as YNNKEL (reference sequence). This CDR3 spans 16 amino acids. After removal of 0 bases from V and 5 bases from J, the junction contained 10 bases not matched to a gene. The CDR3 nucleotides read TGTGCCAGCAGCCAAGAAAAAAGGGAGGGTTCAGACGAGCAGTACGTC. Protein: CASSQEKREGSDEQYV.

The chain combines TRBV28 with TRBJ2-7; 7 bases agree with TRBD1. V was pared by 6 bases and J by 4 bases, with 9 bases of the junction left unmatched. The CDR3 consists of 14 residues. From germline, CDR1 is MDHEN and CDR2 SYDVKM. CDR3 DNA: TGTGCCAGCAGAGAATCGGGACAGAGATACGAGCAGTACTTC. Encoded protein: CASRESGQRYEQYF.

The J gene is TRBJ1-2, the V gene TRBV5-6; 8 bases match TRBD1. The junction had 5 bases not matched to a gene; V was cut back by 0 bases and J by 4 bases. The CDR3 sequence is 15 residues long. Per the germline V gene, CDR1 is SGHDT and CDR2 is YYEEEE. The CDR3 DNA reads as TGTGCCAGCAGCTTGGAACAGGGGGGTAGCTATGGCTACACCTTC. It codes for CASSLEQGGSYGYTF. The full variable domain, completed using reference TRBV5-6 and TRBJ1-2, is DAGVTQSPTHLIKTRGQQVTLRCSPKSGHDTVSWYQQALGQGPQFIFQYYEEEERQRGNFPDRFSGHQFPNYSSELNVNALLLGDSALYLCASSLEQGGSYGYTFGSGTRLTVV.

The chain joins TRBV18 to TRBJ1-1; a weak D match, TRBD1 (6 bases). The CDR3 runs 16 residues. Germline-derived CDR1 and CDR2 are KGHSH and LQKENI. Trimming stripped 3 bases from V and 4 bases from J, with 18 bases between. The CDR3 sequence: CASSPSRGGHGTEAFF. For the CDR3, the DNA is TGTGCCAGCTCACCCTCGCGGGGGGGGCATGGCACTGAAGCTTTCTTT.

CDR3 sequence reads: CASSPREMGGWTEAFF. Here the CDR3 DNA reads TGTGCCAGCTCACCAAGGGAAATGGGAGGATGGACTGAAGCTTTCTTT. The chain uses TRBV18 and TRBJ1-1; D call uncertain. The CDR3 is 16 amino acids. V shed 2 bases and J shed 5 bases, with 18 bases lying between them. CDR1 is KGHSH, CDR2 LQKENI, per germline.